The source of this T cell receptor beta chain is a study of blood T cell repertoires in COVID-19. V lost 2 bases, J lost 0 bases, and 5 bases lay in between. The CDR3 length is 14 residues. CDR1 and CDR2 (germline): SNHLY, FYNNEI. The protocol was immunoSEQ multiplex PCR, while the TCRdb copy is restricted to in-frame clones and leaves out a portion. The data hold 150,000 to 200,000 clones, with 89% observed a single time. The TCR originated in a man in his forties with acute or convalescent COVID-19. Specimen: peripheral blood. The chain couples TRBV2 to TRBJ1-5; D is unclear. The CDR3 here is CASSETYSNQPQHF. The CDR3, as DNA: TGTGCCAGCAGTGAAACCTATAGCAATCAGCCCCAGCATTTT.